The next 13 T cell receptor beta chains were all read from a single sample in a study of blood T cells in healthy people across ages. A second roughly 7 to 11 cycle PCR used barcoded and J-beta primers. TCRdb processed the 5' RACE reads anew with MiXCR; each CDR3 protein has one entry. Among approximately 880,000 distinct CDR3 sequences listed, about 44% were seen once. Sequencing input: blood. The receptors originated from a man under 40 in good health.

In this sample, this clonotype turned up a few times. The chain has TRBV20-1 and TRBJ2-3, with TRBD2 matching over 12 bases. Unmatched junction bases numbered 15, after V lost 6 bases and J lost 2 bases. Germline CDR1 reads DFQATT; CDR2 reads SNEGSKA (reference sequence). CDR3 size: 18 residues. CDR3 sequence (DNA): TGCAGTGCATCCGGGACTAGCGGGCAAACGGATTTCACAGATACGCAGTATTTT. This gives the protein CSASGTSGQTDFTDTQYF.

The chain uses TRBV11-2 and TRBJ2-5; a possible D gene is TRBD2 (5 bases). The CDR3 extends over 16 amino acids. V lost 3 bases to trimming and J lost 3 bases, with 17 bases between them. Germline V gives CDR1 SGHAT, CDR2 FQNNGV. CDR3 DNA sequence: TGTGCCAGCAGCTTTTTGGGAGAAGGAGTGGAAGAGACCCAGTACTTC. Protein sequence: CASSFLGEGVEETQYF.

The V gene is TRBV28, the J gene TRBJ1-6; D is perhaps TRBD1 (6 bases). CDR3 length equals 16 residues. The V end was cut by 7 bases, the J end by 1 base, with 14 bases between. The germline V gene encodes CDR1 MDHEN and CDR2 SYDVKM. The CDR3 DNA sequence: TGTGCCAGCACCGGAGTGGGGGCATCCTATAATTCACCCCTCCACTTT. Amino acid sequence: CASTGVGASYNSPLHF. Supplemented by reference TRBV28 and TRBJ1-6, the full variable domain reads DVKVTQSSRYLVKRTGEKVFLECVQDMDHENMFWYRQDPGLGLRLIYFSYDVKMKEKGDIPEGYSVSREKKERFSLILESASTNQTSMYLCASTGVGASYNSPLHFGNGTRLTVT.

Only a few counts were recorded for this clonotype. V usage is TRBV4-2 and J usage is TRBJ2-4; 11 bases are shared with TRBD2. With V trimmed by 4 bases and J by 2 bases, 4 bases remained unmatched. Germline V gives CDR1 LGHNA, CDR2 YNFKEQ. The CDR3 has 16 amino acids. The CDR3 loop is CASSLGTSGTKNIQYF. CDR3 DNA sequence: TGTGCCAGCAGCCTCGGGACTAGCGGAACCAAAAACATTCAGTACTTC.

This clonotype turned up a few times. J is TRBJ2-3 and V is TRBV25-1; tentatively, D is TRBD1 (6 bases). V lost 5 bases, J lost 2 bases, and 11 bases lay in between. The germline V gene encodes CDR1 MGHDK and CDR2 SYGVNS. The CDR3 is 14 residues long. The CDR3 nucleotides are TGTGCCAGCAGTAAGGGACACCTCACAGATACGCAGTATTTT. Amino acid sequence: CASSKGHLTDTQYF.

This chain links TRBV28 with TRBJ2-7; D gene uncertain. CDR1 and CDR2 from the germline V gene are MDHEN and SYDVKM. V was trimmed by 6 bases and J by 0 bases, leaving 12 bases between them. This CDR3 is 14 amino acids long. CDR3 protein: CASSSRASSYEQYF. The CDR3, as DNA: TGTGCCAGCAGCTCCCGGGCTAGCTCCTACGAGCAGTACTTC.

In this sample, this clonotype turned up once. The chain employs TRBV5-1 and TRBJ2-5; D remains unclear. This CDR3 contains 16 residues. Deletions cut 1 base from V and 0 bases from J, with 13 bases between. CDR1 SGHRS and CDR2 YFSETQ come from the germline V gene. CDR3 coding DNA: TGCGCCAGCAGCTTGTTTAACCCGGCAGACCAAGAGACCCAGTACTTC. This sequence encodes CASSLFNPADQETQYF.

The chain has TRBV20-1 and TRBJ1-2; TRBD1 matches 7 bases. The CDR3 has 14 amino acids. V shed 6 bases, J shed 2 bases, and the junction held 9 bases outside the gene matches. Germline lookup yields CDR1 DFQATT and CDR2 SNEGSKA (reference sequence). The CDR3 here is CSAPPTGANYGYTF. The CDR3 DNA is TGCAGTGCGCCACCCACAGGGGCGAACTATGGCTACACCTTC.

The V call is TRBV9, the J call TRBJ2-2; 8 nucleotides line up with TRBD2. The ends lost 1 base at V and 0 bases at J; junction bases unmatched: 5. Germline-derived CDR1 and CDR2 are SGDLS and YYNGEE. The CDR3 loop spans 17 amino acids. The CDR3, as DNA: TGTGCCAGCAGCGTACTAAGCGGGGGCCCGAACACCGGGGAGCTGTTTTTT. Its protein product is CASSVLSGGPNTGELFF.

CDR3 loop: CASSSPQTEPSSGANVLTF. The CDR3 DNA reads TGTGCCAGCAGTTCACCCCAAACAGAGCCTAGCTCTGGGGCCAACGTCCTGACTTTC. The chain uses TRBV6-5 and TRBJ2-6; D gene uncertain. V was cut by 4 bases and J by 0 bases, with 19 bases left in between. Germline V gene data show CDR1 as MNHEY and CDR2 as SVGAGI. This CDR3 spans 19 amino acids.

CDR3 DNA sequence: TGTGCCAGCAGGCTAGGGACTGAGGGCTACGAGCAGTACTTC. It yields the protein CASRLGTEGYEQYF. The chain employs TRBV6-1 and TRBJ2-7; maybe TRBD2 (6 bases). V gave up 6 bases and J gave up 3 bases, with 15 bases separating them. The germline gives CDR1 MNHNS, CDR2 SASEGT. The CDR3 consists of 14 residues.

This rearrangement joins TRBV28 to TRBJ2-3, with D perhaps matching TRBD2 (5 bases). The CDR3 length is 17 residues. Germline V CDR1 and CDR2: MDHEN, SYDVKM. V was shortened by 6 bases and J by 1 base, with 20 bases between the two germline ends. The DNA for the CDR3 is TGTGCCAGCAGGGAATATCTGGGAGACTTAGGCACAGATACGCAGTATTTT. Protein product: CASREYLGDLGTDTQYF. Drawing the rest from reference TRBV28 and TRBJ2-3, the complete variable domain is DVKVTQSSRYLVKRTGEKVFLECVQDMDHENMFWYRQDPGLGLRLIYFSYDVKMKEKGDIPEGYSVSREKKERFSLILESASTNQTSMYLCASREYLGDLGTDTQYFGPGTRLTVL.

This chain links TRBV7-2 with TRBJ2-3; D uncertain. The ends were cut back, 1 base at V and 3 bases at J, with 8 bases in the middle. The CDR3 spans 14 residues. CDR1 is SGHTA and CDR2 is FQGNSA in the germline V gene. CDR3 sequence: CASSLGPETDTQYF. Here the CDR3 DNA reads TGTGCCAGCAGCTTAGGGCCCGAGACAGATACGCAGTATTTT.